A single sample is the source of the 4 T cell receptor beta chains below, sequenced in a study of T cell repertoires in cytomegalovirus infection. MiXCR was run by TCRdb on the reads, yielding one entry per CDR3 protein. Of 150,000 to 200,000 distinct CDR3 sequences listed, 13% to 15% are singletons. Sample: PBMCs. Receptors were obtained from a human donor in good health (CMV status not recorded). Some clones in this sample may be carry-over from other donors' samples.

This clonotype turned up a few times. CDR3 bases: TGTGCCAGCAGCCTTACCGGGACCGCAATTCACACTGAAGCTTTCTTT. Amino acids: CASSLTGTAIHTEAFF. This chain uses TRBV12-3 or TRBV12-4 with TRBJ1-1; D is perhaps TRBD1 (5 bases). V dropped 6 bases and J dropped 3 bases, with 20 bases sitting between them. This CDR3 spans 16 amino acids.

The chain has TRBV29-1 and TRBJ2-5; a weak D match, TRBD2 (5 bases). The CDR3 is made up of 13 amino acids. V was shortened by 5 bases and J by 1 base, with 11 bases between the two germline ends. The germline gives CDR1 SQVTM, CDR2 ANQGSEA. The CDR3 DNA reads TGCAGCGTTAGTGGCGGGCTCCAAGAGACCCAGTACTTC. It codes for CSVSGGLQETQYF.

V usage is TRBV19 and J usage is TRBJ1-1; unclear D gene. Germline CDR1 reads LNHDA; CDR2 reads SQIVND (reference sequence). The CDR3 contains 11 residues. Trimming took off 7 bases at V and 3 bases at J, with 6 bases between the two ends. The CDR3 region is CASTLHTEAFF. In DNA, the CDR3 is TGTGCCAGTACTTTACACACTGAAGCTTTCTTT.

This clonotype occurred many times. The chain links TRBV7-8 to TRBJ1-1, with TRBD1 identical over 9 bases. Trimming at V came to 3 bases and at J to 1 base, leaving 6 bases not matched to a gene. This CDR3 is built from 16 residues. From germline, CDR1 is SGHVS and CDR2 FQNEAQ. The CDR3 sequence is CASSFRDRASNTEAFF. CDR3 nucleotide sequence: TGTGCCAGCAGCTTCCGGGACAGGGCTTCGAACACTGAAGCTTTCTTT.